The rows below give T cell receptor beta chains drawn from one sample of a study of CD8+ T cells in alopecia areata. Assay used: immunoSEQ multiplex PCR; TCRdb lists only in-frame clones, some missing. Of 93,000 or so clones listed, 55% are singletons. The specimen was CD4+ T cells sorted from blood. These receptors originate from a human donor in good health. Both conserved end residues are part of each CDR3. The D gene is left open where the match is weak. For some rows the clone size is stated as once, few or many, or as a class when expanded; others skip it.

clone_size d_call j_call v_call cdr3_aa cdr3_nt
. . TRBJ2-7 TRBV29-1 CSVALESREQYF TGCAGCGTCGCCCTGGAGTCCCGCGAGCAGTACTTC
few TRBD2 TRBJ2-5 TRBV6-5 CASRGLAGGQETQYF TGTGCCAGCAGGGGACTAGCGGGGGGGCAGGAGACCCAGTACTTC
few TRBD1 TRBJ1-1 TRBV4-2 CASSQLTGGMMNTEAFF TGTGCCAGCAGCCAATTGACAGGGGGCATGATGAACACTGAAGCTTTCTTT
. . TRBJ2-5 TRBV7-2 CASSLEWTGTQYF TGTGCCAGCAGCTTAGAGTGGACGGGGACCCAGTACTTC
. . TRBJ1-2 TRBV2 CASSEARTPRNYGYTF TGTGCCAGCAGTGAAGCCCGAACACCCCGAAACTATGGCTACACCTTC
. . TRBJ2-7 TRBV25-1 CASSERESRNNHYEQYF TGTGCCAGCAGTGAACGAGAGTCCCGGAACAACCACTACGAGCAGTACTTC
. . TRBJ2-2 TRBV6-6 CASRLTSGGDGELFF TGTGCCAGCCGCTTGACTAGTGGCGGGGACGGGGAGCTGTTTTTT
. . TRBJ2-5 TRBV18 CASSPREIGSETQYF TGTGCCAGCTCACCCAGGGAGATAGGGTCAGAGACCCAGTACTTC
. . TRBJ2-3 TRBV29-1 CSVGEGIRPDTQYF TGCAGCGTTGGTGAGGGAATTCGGCCAGATACGCAGTATTTT
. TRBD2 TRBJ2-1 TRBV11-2 CASSLDRRGGYNEQFF TGTGCCAGCAGCTTAGATCGGCGGGGGGGTTACAATGAGCAGTTCTTC
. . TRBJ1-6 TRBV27 CASSLGRSPLHF TGTGCCAGCAGTTTGGGTCGATCACCCCTCCACTTT
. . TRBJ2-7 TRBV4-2 CASSQDRGAAGPPSSYEQYF TGTGCCAGCAGCCAAGATCGGGGAGCGGCAGGGCCCCCCAGCTCCTACGAGCAGTACTTC
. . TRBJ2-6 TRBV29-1 CSALPRGTGANVLTF TGCAGCGCCCTCCCTAGGGGGACTGGGGCCAACGTCCTGACTTTC
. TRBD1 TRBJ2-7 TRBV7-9 CASSVTGSYEQYF TGTGCCAGCAGCGTGACAGGGTCCTACGAGCAGTACTTC
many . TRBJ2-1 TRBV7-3 CASSLAEYNEQFF TGTGCCAGCAGCCTAGCAGAATACAATGAGCAGTTCTTC
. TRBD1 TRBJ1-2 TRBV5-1 CASSQGQVYGYTF TGCGCCAGCAGCCAGGGACAGGTTTATGGCTACACCTTC
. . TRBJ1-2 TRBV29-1 CSVTGSRYGYTF TGCAGCGTTACAGGGAGCCGCTATGGCTACACCTTC
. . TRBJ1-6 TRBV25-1 CASSGQGNSPLHF TGTGCCAGCAGTGGGCAGGGTAATTCACCCCTCCACTTT
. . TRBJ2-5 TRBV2 CASGRDTRETQYF TGTGCCAGCGGCAGGGATACGAGGGAGACCCAGTACTTC
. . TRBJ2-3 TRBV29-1 CSVGGGDTQYF TGCAGCGTTGGAGGGGGTGATACGCAGTATTTT
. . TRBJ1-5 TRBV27 CASSFSANQPQHF TGTGCCAGCAGTTTTTCGGCTAATCAGCCCCAGCATTTT
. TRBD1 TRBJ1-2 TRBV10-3 CAITGQGDHNYGYTF TGTGCCATCACCGGACAGGGGGATCATAACTATGGCTACACCTTC
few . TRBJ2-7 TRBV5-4 CASSLRGVSYEQYF TGTGCCAGCAGCCTGAGGGGAGTCTCCTACGAGCAGTACTTC
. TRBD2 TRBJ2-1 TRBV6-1 CASSEERGLPYEQFF TGTGCCAGCAGTGAAGAAAGGGGACTACCTTATGAGCAGTTCTTC
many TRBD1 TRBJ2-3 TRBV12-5 CASGPRGTGSTDTQYF TGTGCTAGTGGTCCTCGAGGGACAGGGAGCACAGATACGCAGTATTTT
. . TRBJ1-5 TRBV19 CASRDSNQPQHF TGTGCCAGTAGGGATAGCAATCAGCCCCAGCATTTT
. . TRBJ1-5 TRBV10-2 CASSVANQPQHF TGCGCCAGCAGTGTGGCCAATCAGCCCCAGCATTTT
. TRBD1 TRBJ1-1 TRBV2 CASSELDRSNTEAFF TGTGCCAGCAGTGAACTGGACAGGTCCAACACTGAAGCTTTCTTT
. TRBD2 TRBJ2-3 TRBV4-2 CASSQPSGGSRYTQYF TGTGCCAGCAGCCAGCCTAGCGGGGGTTCCCGGTATACGCAGTATTTT
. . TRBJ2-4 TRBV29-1 CSVEPGNKNIQYF TGCAGCGTTGAGCCGGGAAACAAAAACATTCAGTACTTC
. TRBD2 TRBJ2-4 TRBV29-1 CSVTTSGDNIQYF TGCAGCGTGACGACTAGCGGGGACAACATTCAGTACTTC
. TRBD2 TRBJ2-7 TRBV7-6 CASSLGAGLAAYEQYF TGTGCCAGCAGCTTGGGGGCGGGACTAGCGGCCTACGAGCAGTACTTC
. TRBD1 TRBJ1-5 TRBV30 CAWSRQGRYQPQHF TGTGCCTGGAGCCGACAGGGGCGTTATCAGCCCCAGCATTTT
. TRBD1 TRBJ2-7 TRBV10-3 CAISEMGQGDYEQYF TGTGCCATCAGTGAGATGGGACAGGGGGACTACGAGCAGTACTTC
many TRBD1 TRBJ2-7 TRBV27 CASSLGTGYHEQYF TGTGCCAGCAGTTTAGGGACAGGGTATCACGAGCAGTACTTC
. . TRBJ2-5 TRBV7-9 CASSRRGEQETQYF TGTGCCAGCAGCCGAAGGGGGGAACAAGAGACCCAGTACTTC
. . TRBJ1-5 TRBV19 CASSLDRGQPQHF TGTGCCAGTAGTTTGGATCGCGGTCAGCCCCAGCATTTT
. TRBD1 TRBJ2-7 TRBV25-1 CASSDRWDRELDEQYF TGTGCCAGCAGTGATCGGTGGGACAGGGAACTCGACGAGCAGTACTTC
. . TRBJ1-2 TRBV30 CAWSLGDYGYTF TGTGCCTGGAGCCTGGGAGACTATGGCTACACCTTC
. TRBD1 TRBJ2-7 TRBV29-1 CSVEGTEKSYEQYF TGCAGCGTGGAAGGGACAGAGAAATCCTACGAGCAGTACTTC
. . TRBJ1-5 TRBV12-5 CASGTGPNQPQHF TGTGCTAGTGGTACAGGACCCAATCAGCCCCAGCATTTT
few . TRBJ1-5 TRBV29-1 CSVVRGYSNQPQHF TGCAGCGTTGTTCGGGGTTATAGCAATCAGCCCCAGCATTTT
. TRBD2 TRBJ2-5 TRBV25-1 CASSFARGGLPETQYF TGTGCCAGCAGTTTCGCACGGGGGGGCCTCCCAGAGACCCAGTACTTC
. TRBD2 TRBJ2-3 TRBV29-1 CSVRTSGFATDTQYF TGCAGCGTGCGGACTAGCGGGTTTGCCACAGATACGCAGTATTTT